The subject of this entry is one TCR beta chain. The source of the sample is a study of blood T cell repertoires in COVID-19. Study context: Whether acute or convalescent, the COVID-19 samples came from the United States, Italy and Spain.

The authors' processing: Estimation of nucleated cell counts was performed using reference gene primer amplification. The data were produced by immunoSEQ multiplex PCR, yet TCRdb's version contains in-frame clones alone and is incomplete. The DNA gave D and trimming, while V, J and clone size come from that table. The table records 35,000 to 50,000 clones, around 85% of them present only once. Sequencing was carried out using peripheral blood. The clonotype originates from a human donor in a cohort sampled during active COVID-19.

CDR3: CASSFGGTGNTIYF. The CDR3 DNA follows: TGTGCCAGCAGTTTCGGGGGTACCGGAAACACCATATATTTT. V usage is TRBV28 and J usage is TRBJ1-3, with D possibly matching TRBD1 (5 bases). The V gene's germline CDR1 is MDHEN and CDR2 SYDVKM. With 3 bases removed from V and 4 bases from J, the gap between germline ends came to 10 bases. The CDR3 contains 14 residues.